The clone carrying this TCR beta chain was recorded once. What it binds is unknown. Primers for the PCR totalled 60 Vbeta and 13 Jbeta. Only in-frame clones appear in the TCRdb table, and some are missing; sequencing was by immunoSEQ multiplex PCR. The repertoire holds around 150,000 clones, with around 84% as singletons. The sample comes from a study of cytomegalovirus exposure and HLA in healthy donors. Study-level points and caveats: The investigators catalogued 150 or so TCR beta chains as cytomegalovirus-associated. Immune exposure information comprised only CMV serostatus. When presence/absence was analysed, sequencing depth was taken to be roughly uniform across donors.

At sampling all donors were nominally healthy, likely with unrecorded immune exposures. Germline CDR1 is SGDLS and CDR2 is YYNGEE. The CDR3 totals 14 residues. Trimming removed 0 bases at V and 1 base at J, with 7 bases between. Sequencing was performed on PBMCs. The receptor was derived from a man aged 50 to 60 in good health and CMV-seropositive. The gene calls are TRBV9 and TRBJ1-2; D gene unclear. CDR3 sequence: CASSVEPDNYGYTF. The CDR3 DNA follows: TGTGCCAGCAGCGTAGAGCCCGATAACTATGGCTACACCTTC. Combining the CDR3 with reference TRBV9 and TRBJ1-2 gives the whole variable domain DSGVTQTPKHLITATGQRVTLRCSPRSGDLSVYWYQQSLDQGLQFLIQYYNGEERAKGNILERFSAQQFPDLHSELNLSSLELGDSALYFCASSVEPDNYGYTFGSGTRLTVV.